These 22 T cell receptor beta chains were all obtained from the same sample, sequenced in a study of TIL therapy for anti-PD-1-resistant metastatic lung cancer. The immunoSEQ assay was v3. Clones were sequenced by immunoSEQ multiplex PCR, and TCRdb holds only the in-frame ones, with some missing. The sample records 50,000 to 65,000 clones, 69% being singletons. Time point here: pre-treatment sample, taken before nivolumab and TIL therapy. The source material was blood, sampled at baseline. Every receptor here comes from a person aged 25-80 years with non-small cell lung cancer.

The CDR3 sequence: CATSRINAYGYTF. CDR3 DNA: TGTGCCACCAGCCGTATTAATGCTTATGGCTACACCTTC. This chain joins TRBV15 and TRBJ1-2; no clear D. There are 13 residues in the CDR3. V shed 5 bases and J shed 5 bases, with 12 bases lying between them. Germline V CDR1 and CDR2: LNHNV, YYDKDF (reference sequence).

The chain carries TRBV6-4 and TRBJ2-7; D unclear. Germline V gives CDR1 MRHNA, CDR2 SNTAGT. V was shortened by 1 base and J by 1 base, with 14 bases between the two germline ends. The CDR3 spans 16 residues. CDR3 sequence reads: CASSDLWMSPSYEQYF. DNA of the CDR3: TGTGCCAGCAGTGACTTGTGGATGAGCCCATCCTACGAGCAGTACTTC.

This chain uses TRBV28 with TRBJ1-2; D remains unclear. Germline V gives CDR1 MDHEN, CDR2 SYDVKM. The CDR3 has 11 residues. The V and J ends lost 5 bases and 8 bases respectively, with 9 bases between them. CDR3 nucleotide sequence: TGTGCCAGCAGTCCCGGCTTAGGCTACACCTTC. The encoded protein is CASSPGLGYTF.

This clone was found once. The J gene is TRBJ2-7, the V gene TRBV12-2; TRBD2, as called in the table, went unchecked against the DNA. TRBV12-2 is reported as a pseudogene. The CDR3 spans 13 residues. CDR3 residues: CASRETSVYEQYF. In nucleotides, the CDR3 is TGTGCAAGTCGCGAGACTAGCGTTTACGAGCAGTACTTC.

This chain connects TRBV10-2 to TRBJ1-2, with 10 positions matching TRBD1. Germline CDR1 and CDR2: WSHSY and SAAADI. Unmatched junction bases numbered 10, after V lost 7 bases and J lost 8 bases. CDR3 length equals 14 residues. Here the CDR3 reads CASKLGTGDWGYTF. The CDR3 DNA reads as TGCGCCAGCAAACTCGGGACAGGGGATTGGGGCTACACCTTC.

The chain recombines TRBV5-1 with TRBJ2-3; D uncertain. Trimming removed 4 bases at V and 0 bases at J, with 12 bases between. Germline V gene sequence: CDR1 SGHRS, CDR2 YFSETQ. This CDR3 is built from 15 residues. This chain's CDR3 is CASSLGYTSTDTQYF. The CDR3, as DNA: TGCGCCAGCAGCCTAGGGTATACTAGCACAGATACGCAGTATTTT.

This chain uses TRBV25-1 with TRBJ2-5; no firm D call. Germline V CDR1 and CDR2: MGHDK, SYGVNS. Trimming left V 4 bases short and J 2 bases short, with 20 bases between. The CDR3 totals 17 residues. CDR3 coding DNA: TGTGCCAGCAGTGTAGAGCGTCCGGCTACCTTACAAGAGACCCAGTACTTC. This sequence encodes CASSVERPATLQETQYF.

This clone was seen more than once but under ten times. J is TRBJ2-3 and V is TRBV29-1, with a tentative D call TRBD2 (6 bases). The CDR3 extends over 17 amino acids. Germline values: CDR1 SQVTM, CDR2 ANQGSEA. Trimming pared 8 bases from V and 4 bases from J, leaving 28 bases between. The CDR3 bases are TGCAGCATGGAGGGAGTGTCGGGACCATCTTACGCAGATACGCAGTATTTT. Translating gives CSMEGVSGPSYADTQYF.

This clone was detected only a few times. The J gene is TRBJ2-2, the V gene TRBV6-4; D ambiguous. Germline CDR1 MRHNA, CDR2 SNTAGT. There are 14 residues in the CDR3. Trimming took 4 bases from V and 0 from J, leaving 6 bases between them. The CDR3 DNA follows: TGTGCCAGCAGTGTCGAGCCGAACACCGGGGAGCTGTTTTTT. Its translation is CASSVEPNTGELFF.

This chain connects TRBV6-1 to TRBJ2-3, with a tentative D call TRBD2 (6 bases). The germline V gene has CDR1 MNHNS and CDR2 SASEGT. The CDR3 sequence is 14 residues long. V was cut by 5 bases and J by 9 bases, with 18 bases left in between. CDR3 in DNA: TGTGCCAGCAGTTATTCGGGACTCGTTGTGACGCAGTATTTT. Translation gives CASSYSGLVVTQYF.

This clone appeared a few times. The chain links TRBV7-8 to TRBJ2-7; D gene unclear. This CDR3 is 14 amino acids long. The V end lost 4 bases, the J end lost 2 bases, and 12 bases lay between the germline ends. Germline values: CDR1 SGHVS, CDR2 FQNEAQ. The CDR3 protein is CASSSGSSPYEQYF. CDR3 DNA sequence: TGTGCCAGCAGCTCAGGCTCCTCACCCTACGAGCAGTACTTC.

V gene TRBV7-8 combines with J gene TRBJ1-1; possible D gene TRBD1, 6 bases. V was shortened by 4 bases and J by 0 bases, with 12 bases between the two germline ends. This CDR3 contains 15 residues. Per the germline V gene, CDR1 is SGHVS and CDR2 is FQNEAQ. The CDR3 DNA follows: TGTGCCAGCAGCTCCAGACAGGATATGAACACTGAAGCTTTCTTT. Translation gives CASSSRQDMNTEAFF.

The chain's CDR3 is CASSYGFAQETQYF. In nucleotides, the CDR3 is TGTGCCAGCAGTTACGGGTTCGCACAAGAGACCCAGTACTTC. This chain connects TRBV6-5 to TRBJ2-5; D unresolved. The V end was cut by 2 bases, the J end by 2 bases, with 9 bases between. CDR3 length equals 14 residues. Germline CDR1 and CDR2: MNHEY and SVGAGI.

Only a few counts were recorded for this clone. The rearrangement uses TRBV4-2 and TRBJ1-6, with unresolved D. Looked up from germline, CDR1 is LGHNA and CDR2 is YNFKEQ. The V end lost 1 base, the J end lost 0 bases, and 10 bases lay between the germline ends. The CDR3 extends over 17 amino acids. CDR3 nucleotides: TGTGCCAGCAGCCAAGTGGGCTCAAGCTCCTATAATTCACCCCTCCACTTT. It yields the protein CASSQVGSSSYNSPLHF.

This clone occurred once. The rearrangement joins TRBV9 to TRBJ2-7; D gene uncertain. The CDR3 sequence is 15 residues long. The ends were cut back, 0 bases at V and 1 base at J, with 11 bases in the middle. CDR1 and CDR2 (germline): SGDLS, YYNGEE. This CDR3 is CASSVDPTNSYEQYF. The DNA of the CDR3 is TGTGCCAGCAGCGTAGACCCTACAAATTCCTACGAGCAGTACTTC.

This clone has a handful of counts. The chain employs TRBV10-3 and TRBJ2-2; D ambiguous. The CDR3 has 15 residues. The germline CDR1 and CDR2 sequences are ENHRY and SYGVKD. V lost 0 bases and J lost 6, with 11 bases in between. As DNA, the CDR3 is TGTGCCATCAGTGAGTCGATTACAAAAGCCGGGGAGCTGTTTTTT. Residues: CAISESITKAGELFF.

The chain is built from TRBV19 and TRBJ1-2; no clear D gene. The CDR3 runs to 12 residues. V dropped 5 bases and J dropped 4 bases, with 8 bases sitting between them. Germline V CDR1 and CDR2: LNHDA, SQIVND (reference sequence). CDR3 sequence: CASSSRFYGYTF. In DNA form, the CDR3 reads TGTGCCAGTAGTTCCCGATTCTATGGCTACACCTTC.

This clone was detected only a few times. The chain combines TRBV6-1 with TRBJ1-6; unclear D gene. This CDR3 region has 15 residues. From germline, CDR1 is MNHNS and CDR2 SASEGT. V was trimmed by 10 bases and J by 5 bases, leaving 18 bases between them. CDR3 residues: CATILENSHNSPLHF. CDR3 nucleotide sequence: TGTGCCACCATACTTGAGAACAGCCATAATTCACCCCTCCACTTT.

V and J are TRBV6-5 and TRBJ1-2; 7 bases are a match to TRBD1. Germline V gene data show CDR1 as MNHEY and CDR2 as SVGAGI. Unmatched junction bases numbered 10, after V lost 4 bases and J lost 8 bases. The CDR3 is 14 residues long. CDR3 loop: CASSSYRQGIGYTF. Here the CDR3 DNA reads TGTGCCAGCAGTTCCTATAGACAGGGAATCGGCTACACCTTC.

The rearrangement links TRBV11-2 to TRBJ2-7, with D hard to call. Germline loops: CDR1 SGHAT, CDR2 FQNNGV. V was pared by 1 base and J by 3 bases, with 10 bases between. The CDR3 length is 14 residues. The CDR3 region has the DNA TGTGCCAGCAGCTTAGCCACGTACCACTACGAGCAGTACTTC. The encoded protein is CASSLATYHYEQYF.

The CDR3 bases are TGTGCCAGCAGTTTAGCTAGCGGGGGGGCAGGGGATACGCAGTATTTT. This gives the protein CASSLASGGAGDTQYF. The chain recombines TRBV27 with TRBJ2-3; 12 nucleotides align to TRBD2. The V segment lost 2 bases and the J segment 6 bases; nucleotides outside the gene matches: 6. The CDR3 spans 16 residues. Germline V gene sequence: CDR1 MNHEY, CDR2 SMNVEV (reference sequence).

The chain couples TRBV4-2 to TRBJ2-1, with D unclear. There are 15 residues in the CDR3. Trimming stripped 2 bases from V and 5 bases from J, with 13 bases between. Germline V lookup: CDR1 LGHNA, CDR2 YNFKEQ. CDR3 loop: CASSQMGGQDNEQFF. In DNA, the CDR3 is TGTGCCAGCAGCCAAATGGGCGGCCAGGACAATGAGCAGTTCTTC.